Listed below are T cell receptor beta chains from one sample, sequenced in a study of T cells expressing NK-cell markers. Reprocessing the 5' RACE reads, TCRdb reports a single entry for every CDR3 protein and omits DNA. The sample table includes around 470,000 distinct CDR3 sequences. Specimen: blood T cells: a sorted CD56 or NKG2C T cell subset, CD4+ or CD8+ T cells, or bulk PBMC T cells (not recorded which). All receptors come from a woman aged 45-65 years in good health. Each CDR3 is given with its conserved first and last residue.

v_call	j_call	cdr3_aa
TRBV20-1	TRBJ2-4	CSASHRGLAKNIQYF
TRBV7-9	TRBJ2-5	CASTRPGETQYF
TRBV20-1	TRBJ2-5	CSAQSTAAQETQYF
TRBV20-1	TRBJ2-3	CSAYVAEARTDTQYF
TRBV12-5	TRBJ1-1	CASGATGRSTEAFF
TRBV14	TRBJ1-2	CASSQEVRGVYGYTF
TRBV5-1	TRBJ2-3	CASSLSDRGTDTQYF
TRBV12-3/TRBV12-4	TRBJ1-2	CASSSSTGGGFYGYTF
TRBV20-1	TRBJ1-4	CSASWDTGPGANEKLFF
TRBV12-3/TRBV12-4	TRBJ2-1	CASSLPVLGEQFF
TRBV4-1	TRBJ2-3	CASSQDVVGRTDTQYF
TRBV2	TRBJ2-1	CASTPRGTMYNEQFF
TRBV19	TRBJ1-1	CASSPSPGLTEAFF
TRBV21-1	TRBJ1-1	CASSKGFERGDTEAFF
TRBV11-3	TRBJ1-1	CASTLGGGAGRNTEAFF
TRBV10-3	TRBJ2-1	CAISEASGSNEQFF
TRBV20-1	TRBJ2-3	CSAFSGTTDTQYF
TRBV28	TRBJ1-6	CASSLGQGISPLHF
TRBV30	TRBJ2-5	CAWSGGAKETQYF
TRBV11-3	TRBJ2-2	CASSLGPPERAGELFF
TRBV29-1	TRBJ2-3	CSVEVWEGVDTQYF
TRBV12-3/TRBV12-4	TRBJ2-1	CASSFTAYSYNEQFF
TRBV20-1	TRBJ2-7	CSANGLAGGSPTYEQYF
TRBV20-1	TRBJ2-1	CSASGTYNEQFF
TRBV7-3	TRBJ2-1	CASSSSVQHNEQFF
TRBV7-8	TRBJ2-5	CASSLARMGRIQETQYF
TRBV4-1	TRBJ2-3	CASSQVVAPSTQYF
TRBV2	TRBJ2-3	CASSWREGDTQYF
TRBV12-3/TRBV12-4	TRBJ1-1	CASSIAGDTEAFF
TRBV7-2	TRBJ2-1	CASSLDVVNEQFF
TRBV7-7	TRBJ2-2	CASSPSGVNTGELFF
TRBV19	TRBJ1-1	CASTPLATTEAFF
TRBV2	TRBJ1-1	CASSERIEGRSAFF
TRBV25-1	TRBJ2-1	CASSEAGGMYNEQFF
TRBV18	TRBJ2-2	CASSPPGPRDTGELFF
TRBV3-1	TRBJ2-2	CASREQVSTGELFF
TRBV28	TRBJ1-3	CASRYGHRDSGNTIYF
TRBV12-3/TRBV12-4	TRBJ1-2	CASSLQGLFYGYTF
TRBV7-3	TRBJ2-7	CASSPGWRGTYEQYF
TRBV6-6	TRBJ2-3	CASQGRGTDTQYF
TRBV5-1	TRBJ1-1	CASSLLNTTGVVNTEAFF
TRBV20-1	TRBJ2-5	CSAELPGGLAKETQYF
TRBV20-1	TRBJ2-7	CSARSSYEQYF
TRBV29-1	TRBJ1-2	CSVAGGVYGYTF
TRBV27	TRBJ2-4	CASSLRGSGDQLDIQYF
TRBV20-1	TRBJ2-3	CSARAPASTDTQYF
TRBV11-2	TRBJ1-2	CASSPKGGMDGYTF
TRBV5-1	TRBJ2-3	CASSLGLRDTQYF
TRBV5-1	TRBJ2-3	CASSRIAGGRADTQYF
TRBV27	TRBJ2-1	CASSRPGISSYNEQFF
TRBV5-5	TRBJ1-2	CASSSRAFDYGYTF
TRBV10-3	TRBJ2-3	CAISALGQETDTQYF
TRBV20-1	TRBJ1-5	CSASQGTDQPQHF
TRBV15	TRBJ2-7	CATSRPTQDRQSEQYF
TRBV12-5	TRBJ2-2	CASGGTSAANTGELFF
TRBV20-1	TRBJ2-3	CSASGRETDTQYF
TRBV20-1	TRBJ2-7	CSARDDPVSYEQYF
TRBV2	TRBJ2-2	CASSDLLAGASGELFF
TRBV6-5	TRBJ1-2	CASTIKQGDNYGYTF